These 29 T cell receptor beta chains came from one sample sequenced in a study of cytomegalovirus exposure and HLA in healthy donors. The PCR used 60 Vbeta and 13 Jbeta primers. TCRdb's table, derived via immunoSEQ multiplex PCR, lists solely in-frame clones and lacks some. The sample contains some 150,000 clones, around 87% of which appear only once. Sequencing was done on a sample of PBMCs. The receptors were sampled from a woman between 25 and 40 years old in good health and CMV-seronegative.

This clone came up once. V gene TRBV5-6 combines with J gene TRBJ2-2; D is possibly TRBD2 (6 bases). In germline, CDR1 is SGHDT, CDR2 YYEEEE. CDR3 length: 14 amino acids. Trimming took off 4 bases at V and 3 bases at J, with 10 bases between the two ends. The CDR3 is CASSAGLYTGELFF. CDR3 in DNA: TGTGCCAGCAGCGCGGGACTCTACACCGGGGAGCTGTTTTTT.

The genes are TRBV7-8 and TRBJ2-3; 7 bases are shared with TRBD2. With 7 bases clipped from V and 2 bases from J, the junction kept 12 bases outside the gene matches. From germline, CDR1 is SGHVS and CDR2 FQNEAQ. The CDR3 consists of 16 residues. CDR3 protein: CASTAGGYRTTDTQYF. In DNA, the CDR3 is TGTGCCAGCACTGCCGGGGGGTACAGAACCACAGATACGCAGTATTTT.

This chain connects TRBV6-6 to TRBJ2-5, with TRBD2 matching 9 bases. CDR1 and CDR2 from the germline V gene are MNHNY and SVGAGI (reference sequence). There are 13 residues in the CDR3. Unmatched junction bases numbered 1, after V lost 6 bases and J lost 2 bases. The CDR3 protein is CASRTSGQETQYF. DNA of the CDR3: TGTGCCAGCAGAACTAGCGGGCAAGAGACCCAGTACTTC.

The V call is TRBV10-3, the J call TRBJ2-1; D unresolved. V was shortened by 8 bases and J by 7 bases, with 33 bases between the two germline ends. This CDR3 region has 19 residues. Germline V gives CDR1 ENHRY, CDR2 SYGVKD. The CDR3 nucleotides read TGTGCCATCGGGTCACATCAGGCCGGAACGCCTGCTCTTTGGAATGAGCAGTTCTTC. Its translation is CAIGSHQAGTPALWNEQFF.

The chain links TRBV5-1 to TRBJ2-2; no reliable D call. The germline gives CDR1 SGHRS, CDR2 YFSETQ. The V end was cut by 7 bases, the J end by 0 bases, with 10 bases between. This CDR3 contains 14 residues. CDR3 region: CASRRVANTGELFF. As DNA, the CDR3 is TGCGCCAGCCGTAGAGTCGCGAACACCGGGGAGCTGTTTTTT.

CDR3: CAWSVLQGDQPQHF. DNA for the CDR3: TGTGCCTGGAGTGTACTACAGGGGGATCAGCCCCAGCATTTT. This rearrangement joins TRBV30 to TRBJ1-5, with 8 bases fitting TRBD1. The CDR3 spans 14 residues. Germline trimming cut 0 bases from V and 5 bases from J; bases unmatched to any gene: 3. Germline values: CDR1 GTSNPN, CDR2 SVGIG (reference sequence).

This clone was observed a few times. The chain employs TRBV4-1 and TRBJ1-1, with TRBD1 as a possible D gene (6 bases). V was pared by 11 bases and J by 3 bases, with 10 bases between. This CDR3 comprises 11 residues. Per the germline V gene, CDR1 is MGHRA and CDR2 is YSYEKL. The DNA of the CDR3 is TGCGCCGGACAGTTCCACACTGAAGCTTTCTTT. This translates into CAGQFHTEAFF.

V is TRBV4-1 and J is TRBJ2-1; D uncertain. CDR3 length: 13 amino acids. Per germline, CDR1 MGHRA and CDR2 YSYEKL. V lost 4 bases, J lost 3 bases, and 7 bases lay in between. CDR3 coding DNA: TGCGCCAGCAGCCCCGCCGGCTACAATGAGCAGTTCTTC. The encoded protein is CASSPAGYNEQFF.

The chain has TRBV5-1 and TRBJ2-1; 10 nucleotides align to TRBD2. The CDR3 is 15 amino acids. V shed 1 base, J shed 6 bases, and the junction held 4 bases outside the gene matches. In germline, CDR1 is SGHRS, CDR2 YFSETQ. In DNA form, the CDR3 reads TGCGCCAGCAGCTTGAGGCTAGCGGGAGCCAATGAGCAGTTCTTC. Translation: CASSLRLAGANEQFF. The full variable domain, rest sourced from reference TRBV5-1 and TRBJ2-1, is KAGVTQTPRYLIKTRGQQVTLSCSPISGHRSVSWYQQTPGQGLQFLFEYFSETQRNKGNFPGRFSGRQFSNSRSEMNVSTLELGDSALYLCASSLRLAGANEQFFGPGTRLTVL.

The chain has TRBV4-1 and TRBJ1-4; D gene unclear. The CDR3 spans 15 residues. Trimming removed 2 bases from V and 8 bases from J, with 15 bases in between. Per germline, CDR1 MGHRA and CDR2 YSYEKL. In DNA, the CDR3 is TGCGCCAGCAGCCAACCCATTGGGTCGGAGGAAAAACTGTTTTTT. Amino acid sequence: CASSQPIGSEEKLFF.

The chain employs TRBV28 and TRBJ2-3; D is undetermined. Trimming stripped 5 bases from V and 0 bases from J, with 9 bases between. This CDR3 has 14 amino acids. Germline CDR1 MDHEN, CDR2 SYDVKM. DNA for the CDR3: TGTGCCAGCAGTGACCTCGGGAGCACAGATACGCAGTATTTT. Translation gives CASSDLGSTDTQYF.

The chain uses TRBV28 and TRBJ1-5; D remains ambiguous. The V end lost 2 bases, the J end lost 10 bases, and 12 bases lay between the germline ends. From germline, CDR1 is MDHEN and CDR2 SYDVKM. This CDR3 has 13 amino acids. The CDR3 reads CASSLGPAGPQHF. The CDR3 DNA is TGTGCCAGCAGTTTAGGTCCAGCAGGACCCCAGCATTTT.

The J gene is TRBJ1-1, the V gene TRBV7-9; a possible D gene is TRBD1 (6 bases). CDR1 and CDR2 (germline): SEHNR, FQNEAQ (reference sequence). The CDR3 contains 14 residues. Trimming removed 7 bases from V and 3 bases from J, with 15 bases in between. CDR3 nucleotides: TGTGCCAGCAACCAACAGGGCTTCGACACTGAAGCTTTCTTT. This sequence encodes CASNQQGFDTEAFF. Looking up the rest from reference TRBV7-9 and TRBJ1-1 gives the full variable domain: DTGVSQNPRHKITKRGQNVTFRCDPISEHNRLYWYRQTLGQGPEFLTYFQNEAQLEKSRLLSDRFSAERPKGSFSTLEIQRTEQGDSAMYLCASNQQGFDTEAFFGQGTRLTVV.

The gene calls are TRBV7-8 and TRBJ2-1; no reliable D call. The CDR3 covers 14 residues. Germline CDR1 and CDR2: SGHVS and FQNEAQ. Deletions cut 3 bases from V and 7 bases from J, with 13 bases between. The CDR3 DNA reads as TGTGCCAGCAGCTTGGCTTCTAGTTTTAATGAGCAGTTCTTC. It encodes CASSLASSFNEQFF.

This sequence joins TRBV6-5 and TRBJ1-1; D is unresolved. Germline V gene data show CDR1 as MNHEY and CDR2 as SVGAGI. Trimming shortened V by 4 bases and J by 5 bases, and 11 bases separated the two germline ends. The CDR3 is 13 residues long. The CDR3 nucleotides are TGTGCCAGCAGTTTAACGGAGGGAACTGAAGCTTTCTTT. Its protein product is CASSLTEGTEAFF.

This chain links TRBV15 with TRBJ2-3; 8 bases fit TRBD1. The CDR3 totals 16 residues. Looked up from germline, CDR1 is LNHNV and CDR2 is YYDKDF (reference sequence). Trimming took 2 bases from V and 6 from J; bases not matched to a gene: 10. The CDR3 coding sequence is TGTGCCACCAGCAGAACTGACAGGGGAGTGGGGGATACGCAGTATTTT. Its protein is CATSRTDRGVGDTQYF.

The V and J genes are TRBV19 and TRBJ2-7; TRBD1 might be the D (7 bases). The CDR3 extends over 15 amino acids. Germline CDR1 and CDR2: LNHDA and SQIVND (reference sequence). Trimming took off 3 bases at V and 4 bases at J, with 16 bases between the two ends. The CDR3 nucleotides read TGTGCCAGTAGTATTGGCGTCAGGGGGGCTTACGAGCAGTACTTC. This translates into CASSIGVRGAYEQYF.

The rearrangement joins TRBV7-9 to TRBJ2-3; 10 bases fit TRBD2. CDR1 is SEHNR and CDR2 is FQNEAQ in the germline V gene (reference sequence). Losses at the gene ends were 4 bases for V and 0 bases for J; bases not matched to a gene: 4. This CDR3 is built from 16 residues. The CDR3 loop reads CASSSWTSGSTDTQYF. The DNA for the CDR3 is TGTGCCAGCAGCTCATGGACTAGCGGTAGCACAGATACGCAGTATTTT.

This sequence joins TRBV19 and TRBJ1-2; TRBD1 aligns across 8 bases. The CDR3 extends over 13 amino acids. Germline V CDR1 and CDR2: LNHDA, SQIVND (reference sequence). V lost 9 bases to trimming and J lost 1 base; unmatched junction nucleotides: 4. The CDR3 DNA follows: TGTGCCAGCTTACAGGGGGATAACTATGGCTACACCTTC. Translating it yields CASLQGDNYGYTF.

V usage is TRBV4-3 and J usage is TRBJ2-5, with 13 bases that match TRBD2. J was trimmed by 2 bases and V by 4 bases; bases with no gene match: 22. The CDR3 spans 22 residues. The germline V gene encodes CDR1 LGHNA and CDR2 YSLEER. The CDR3 DNA reads TGCGCCAGCAGCCGCTTTCCACTCTCACTAGCGGGAGGGCGAAGAGGGCAAGAGACCCAGTACTTC. Its translation: CASSRFPLSLAGGRRGQETQYF.

J is TRBJ2-5 and V is TRBV5-6; no reliable D call. V lost 4 bases and J 5 bases, leaving 6 bases between the germline ends. CDR1 and CDR2 (germline): SGHDT, YYEEEE. The CDR3 length is 11 residues. CDR3 sequence: CASSHRETQYF. In DNA form, the CDR3 reads TGTGCCAGCAGCCACCGGGAGACCCAGTACTTC. Variable domain in full (rest from reference TRBV5-6 and TRBJ2-5): DAGVTQSPTHLIKTRGQQVTLRCSPKSGHDTVSWYQQALGQGPQFIFQYYEEEERQRGNFPDRFSGHQFPNYSSELNVNALLLGDSALYLCASSHRETQYFGPGTRLLVL.

The genes are TRBV29-1 and TRBJ2-2; D not resolved. Per the germline V gene, CDR1 is SQVTM and CDR2 is ANQGSEA. This CDR3 contains 10 residues. V was pared by 7 bases and J by 4 bases, with 4 bases between. CDR3 nucleotide sequence: TGCAGCGCTTTCACCGGGGAGCTGTTTTTT. Translated: CSAFTGELFF.

V is TRBV4-3 and J is TRBJ2-3, with 9 bases identical to TRBD1. This CDR3 region has 15 residues. The V and J ends lost 0 bases and 5 bases, in that order; junction bases with no gene match: 3. CDR1 LGHNA and CDR2 YSLEER come from the germline V gene. The DNA of the CDR3 is TGCGCCAGCAGCCAAGATTACAGGGGGCAAGATACGCAGTATTTT. It codes for CASSQDYRGQDTQYF.

The V gene is TRBV10-3, the J gene TRBJ2-1; perhaps TRBD1 as D (5 bases). The V and J ends lost 6 bases and 8 bases respectively, with 11 bases between them. The CDR3 has 12 amino acids. The V gene's germline CDR1 is ENHRY and CDR2 SYGVKD. The CDR3 DNA reads as TGTGCCATCAGAGACAGTTTTTATGAGCAGTTCTTC. This translates into CAIRDSFYEQFF.

Concerning this clone itself: A read error may account for a junction end that differs from germline. V gene TRBV5-4 combines with J gene TRBJ1-2; 10 bases fit TRBD1. Germline CDR1 SGHNT, CDR2 YYREEE (reference sequence). The CDR3 covers 15 residues. CDR3 loop: CASSLRQGAPFGYPF. The CDR3 DNA reads TGTGCCAGCAGCCTGAGACAGGGGGCGCCCTTTGGCTACCCCTTC.

The chain links TRBV29-1 to TRBJ2-1, with D maybe TRBD1 (5 bases). The CDR3 totals 12 residues. The V gene lost 6 bases and the J gene lost 3 bases, with 9 bases spanning the gap. From germline, CDR1 is SQVTM and CDR2 ANQGSEA. CDR3 residues: CSVVGVYNEQFF. For the CDR3, the DNA is TGCAGCGTAGTAGGGGTCTACAATGAGCAGTTCTTC.

The chain joins TRBV6-6 to TRBJ1-5; 8 bases fit TRBD1. CDR3 size: 13 residues. The germline gives CDR1 MNHNY, CDR2 SVGAGI (reference sequence). V shed 5 bases, J shed 7 bases, and the junction held 4 bases outside the gene matches. The CDR3 here is CASSRTGNQPQHF. In DNA, the CDR3 is TGTGCCAGCAGTCGGACAGGGAACCAGCCCCAGCATTTT.

The chain carries TRBV5-8 and TRBJ1-5; TRBD1 matches at 7 bases. Trimming took 0 bases from V and 6 from J; bases not matched to a gene: 6. Germline CDR1 is SGHTS and CDR2 is YDEGEE. This CDR3 is built from 15 residues. CDR3 DNA: TGTGCCAGCAGCTTGGGACAGGGATTGGGTCAGCCCCAGCATTTT. Translated, it gives CASSLGQGLGQPQHF. Complete variable domain (other parts from reference TRBV5-8 and TRBJ1-5): EAGVTQSPTHLIKTRGQQATLRCSPISGHTSVYWYQQALGLGLQFLLWYDEGEERNRGNFPPRFSGRQFPNYSSELNVNALELEDSALYLCASSLGQGLGQPQHFGDGTRLSIL.

The V and J genes are TRBV29-1 and TRBJ1-2, with TRBD1 matching over 9 bases. The CDR3 runs 15 residues. Germline CDR1 reads SQVTM; CDR2 reads ANQGSEA. V shed 5 bases and J 8 bases; nucleotides not matched to a gene: 15. CDR3 in amino acids: CSVMGQGSVSGGYTF. The CDR3 DNA reads as TGCAGCGTTATGGGACAGGGAAGCGTGTCGGGAGGCTACACCTTC.